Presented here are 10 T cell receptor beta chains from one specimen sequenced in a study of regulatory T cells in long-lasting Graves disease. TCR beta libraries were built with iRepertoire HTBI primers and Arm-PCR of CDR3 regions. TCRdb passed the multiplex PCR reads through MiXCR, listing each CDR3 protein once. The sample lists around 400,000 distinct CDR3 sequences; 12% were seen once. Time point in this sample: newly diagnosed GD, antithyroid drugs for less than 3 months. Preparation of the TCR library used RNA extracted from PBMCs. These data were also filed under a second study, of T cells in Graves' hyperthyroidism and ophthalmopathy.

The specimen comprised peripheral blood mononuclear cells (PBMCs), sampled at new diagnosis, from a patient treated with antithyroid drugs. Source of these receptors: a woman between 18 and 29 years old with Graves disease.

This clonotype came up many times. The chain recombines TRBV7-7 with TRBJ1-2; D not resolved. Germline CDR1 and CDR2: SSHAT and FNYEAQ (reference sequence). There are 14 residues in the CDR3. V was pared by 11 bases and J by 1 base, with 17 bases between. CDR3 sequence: CAVRRWGYNYGYTF. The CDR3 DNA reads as TGTGCCGTCAGGAGATGGGGTTATAACTATGGCTACACCTTC.

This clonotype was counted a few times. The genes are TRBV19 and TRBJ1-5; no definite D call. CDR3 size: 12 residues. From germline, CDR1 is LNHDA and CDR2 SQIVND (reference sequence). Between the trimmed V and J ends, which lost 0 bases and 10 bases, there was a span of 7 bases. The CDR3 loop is CASSIDGRPQHF. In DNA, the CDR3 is TGTGCCAGTAGTATAGATGGGCGACCCCAGCATTTT.

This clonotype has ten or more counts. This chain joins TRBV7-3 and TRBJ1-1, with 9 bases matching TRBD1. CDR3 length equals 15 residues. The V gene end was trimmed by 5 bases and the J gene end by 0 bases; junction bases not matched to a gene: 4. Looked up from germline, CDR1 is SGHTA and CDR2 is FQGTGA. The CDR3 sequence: CASSKRDRVNTEAFF. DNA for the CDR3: TGTGCCAGCAGCAAACGGGACAGGGTGAACACTGAAGCTTTCTTT.

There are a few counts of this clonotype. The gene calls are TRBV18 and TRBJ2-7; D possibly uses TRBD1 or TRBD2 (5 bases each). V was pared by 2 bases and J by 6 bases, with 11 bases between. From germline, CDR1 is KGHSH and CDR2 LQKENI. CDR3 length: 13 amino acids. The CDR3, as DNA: TGTGCCAGCTCACCAGGGACCTCGGGCGAGCAGTACTTC. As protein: CASSPGTSGEQYF.

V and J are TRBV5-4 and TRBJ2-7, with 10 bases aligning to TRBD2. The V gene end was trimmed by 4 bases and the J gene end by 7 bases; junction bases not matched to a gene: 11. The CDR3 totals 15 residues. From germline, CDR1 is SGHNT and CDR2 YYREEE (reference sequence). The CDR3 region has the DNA TGTGCCAGCAGCCGAAAAGCGGGAGGGCCGGGGGAGCAGTACTTC. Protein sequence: CASSRKAGGPGEQYF.

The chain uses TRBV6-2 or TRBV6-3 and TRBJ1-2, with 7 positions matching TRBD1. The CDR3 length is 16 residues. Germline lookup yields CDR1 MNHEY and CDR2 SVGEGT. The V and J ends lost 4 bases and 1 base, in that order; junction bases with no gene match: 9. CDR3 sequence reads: CASSSIGTAYNYGYTF. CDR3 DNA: TGTGCCAGCAGTTCTATCGGGACAGCCTATAACTATGGCTACACCTTC.

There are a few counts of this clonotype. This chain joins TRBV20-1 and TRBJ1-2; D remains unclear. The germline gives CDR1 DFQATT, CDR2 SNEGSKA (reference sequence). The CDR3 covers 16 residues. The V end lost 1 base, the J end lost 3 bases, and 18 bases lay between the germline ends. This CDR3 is CSARGMGTWFDYGYTF. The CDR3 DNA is TGCAGTGCTAGAGGGATGGGAACCTGGTTCGACTATGGCTACACCTTC.

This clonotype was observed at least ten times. The CDR3 DNA sequence: TGTGCCAGCAGCTTAGGGGCGGGACTAGCCGGTGAGCAGTTCTTC. This codes for CASSLGAGLAGEQFF. The chain combines TRBV7-2 with TRBJ2-1, with 9 positions matching TRBD2. Germline-derived CDR1 and CDR2 are SGHTA and FQGNSA. This CDR3 region has 15 residues. Trimming at V came to 1 base and at J to 9 bases, leaving 7 bases not matched to a gene.

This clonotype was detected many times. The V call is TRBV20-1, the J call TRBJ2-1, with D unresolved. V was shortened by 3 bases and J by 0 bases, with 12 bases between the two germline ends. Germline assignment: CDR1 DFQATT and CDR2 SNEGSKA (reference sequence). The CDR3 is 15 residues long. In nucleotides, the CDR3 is TGCAGTGCTAGTGACCAGTTTCTCTCCTACAATGAGCAGTTCTTC. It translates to CSASDQFLSYNEQFF.

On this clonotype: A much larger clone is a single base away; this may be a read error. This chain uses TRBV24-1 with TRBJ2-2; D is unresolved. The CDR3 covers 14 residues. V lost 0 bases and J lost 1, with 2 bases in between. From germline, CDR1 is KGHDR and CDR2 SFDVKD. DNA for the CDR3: TGTGCCACCAGTGATTTGCGGAACACCGGGGAGCTGTTTTTT. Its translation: CATSDLRNTGELFF.